The clone carrying this TCR beta chain came up once. The V gene end was trimmed by 0 bases and the J gene end by 3 bases; junction bases not matched to a gene: 4. Germline V CDR1 and CDR2: MNHEY, SVGAGI. The CDR3 runs 15 residues. This sample was taken from a study of blood T cell repertoires in COVID-19. Whole-study context: Spain, Italy and the United States supplied samples that represented acute and convalescent COVID-19. Sample material is recorded as cDNA or gDNA derived from T cells, B-cell-depleted T cells, or PBMCs.

Authors' analysis steps: The authors estimated nucleated cell counts from reference gene primer amplification. Some clones are missing from TCRdb's copy, which holds only in-frame ones; the method was immunoSEQ multiplex PCR. For V, J and clone size, that table is used; D and trimming come from the DNA. The sample records over 200,000 clones, about nine tenths being singletons. The sequenced sample consisted of peripheral blood. V gene TRBV6-5 combines with J gene TRBJ2-7, with 8 positions matching TRBD1. The sequence came from a woman aged 55-75 years with acute or convalescent COVID-19. The CDR3 reads CASSYSNRGSYEQYF. CDR3 coding DNA: TGTGCCAGCAGTTACTCAAACAGGGGGAGCTACGAGCAGTACTTC.